This T cell receptor beta chain is from a study of blood T cell repertoires in COVID-19. Study overall: Collection of acute and convalescent COVID-19 samples took place in the United States, Italy and Spain. Nucleic acid was either cDNA or gDNA, and it came from T cells, B-cell-depleted T cells, or PBMCs.

How the authors handled the data: Reference gene primer amplification gave nucleated cell count estimates. Clones were sequenced by immunoSEQ multiplex PCR, and TCRdb holds only the in-frame ones, with some missing. The V and J calls and clone size were taken over from that table, and D and trimming were inferred from the DNA. The sample includes around 53,000 clones, 70% to 85% of them seen just once. CDR3 size: 15 residues. Between the trimmed V and J ends, which lost 5 bases and 2 bases, there was a span of 10 bases. Germline lookup yields CDR1 SGHTA and CDR2 FQGNSA. The TCR comes from a man in his 70s with active COVID-19. The chain has TRBV7-2 and TRBJ2-6, with D unclear. The sample comprised peripheral blood. CDR3 protein: CASSPYFPGANVLTF. CDR3 nucleotides: TGTGCCAGCAGCCCGTATTTCCCTGGGGCCAACGTCCTGACTTTC. Based on the CDR3 plus reference TRBV7-2 and TRBJ2-6, the full variable domain is GAGVSQSPSNKVTEKGKDVELRCDPISGHTALYWYRQSLGQGLEFLIYFQGNSAPDKSGLPSDRFSAERTGGSVSTLTIQRTQQEDSAVYLCASSPYFPGANVLTFGAGSRLTVL.